The 10 T cell receptor beta chains below come from one sample, sequenced in a study of control samples from healthy donors and cancer patients. Profiling relied on immunoSEQ multiplex PCR, and the TCRdb table lists in-frame clones only, not all of them. Here the sample spans fewer than 150,000 clones, roughly nine tenths being singletons. The source material was blood. Every receptor here comes from a woman in her late teens or twenties in good health.

This chain links TRBV11-2 with TRBJ2-7; 7 nucleotides match TRBD2. V dropped 1 base and J dropped 5; count of bases not matched to a gene: 8. This CDR3 is 15 amino acids long. Per the germline V gene, CDR1 is SGHAT and CDR2 is FQNNGV. CDR3 sequence: CASSLGPREEDEQYF. The CDR3 DNA follows: TGTGCCAGCAGCTTAGGCCCTCGGGAGGAAGACGAGCAGTACTTC.

The chain is built from TRBV5-6 and TRBJ2-5; D is undetermined. The CDR3 runs 15 residues. Germline V CDR1 and CDR2: SGHDT, YYEEEE. The V and J ends lost 3 bases and 0 bases respectively, with 12 bases between them. This chain's CDR3 is CASSWATSNQETQYF. For the CDR3, the DNA is TGTGCCAGCAGCTGGGCGACCAGCAACCAAGAGACCCAGTACTTC. Full variable domain (rest looked up from reference TRBV5-6 and TRBJ2-5): DAGVTQSPTHLIKTRGQQVTLRCSPKSGHDTVSWYQQALGQGPQFIFQYYEEEERQRGNFPDRFSGHQFPNYSSELNVNALLLGDSALYLCASSWATSNQETQYFGPGTRLLVL.

This clone was seen only once. The chain is built from TRBV30 and TRBJ2-7; perhaps TRBD2 as D (5 bases). Germline V gives CDR1 GTSNPN, CDR2 SVGIG (reference sequence). V lost 0 bases and J 2 bases, leaving 17 bases between the germline ends. The CDR3 loop spans 16 amino acids. The CDR3 DNA reads TGTGCCTGGAGTGTACGCAATGGGAGTAGACCCTACGAGCAGTACTTC. This sequence encodes CAWSVRNGSRPYEQYF.

The rearrangement joins TRBV5-1 to TRBJ2-5, with D uncertain. Germline lookup yields CDR1 SGHRS and CDR2 YFSETQ. CDR3 length: 16 residues. V lost 7 bases, J lost 1 base, and 20 bases lay in between. CDR3 nucleotides: TGCGCCAGCGTATTCGGCCCAGGAGTATTCCAAGAGACCCAGTACTTC. Residues: CASVFGPGVFQETQYF. The whole variable domain, filled in from reference TRBV5-1 and TRBJ2-5, reads KAGVTQTPRYLIKTRGQQVTLSCSPISGHRSVSWYQQTPGQGLQFLFEYFSETQRNKGNFPGRFSGRQFSNSRSEMNVSTLELGDSALYLCASVFGPGVFQETQYFGPGTRLLVL.

This rearrangement joins TRBV11-2 to TRBJ2-5, with 13 positions matching TRBD2. After removal of 5 bases from V and 4 bases from J, the junction contained 7 bases not matched to a gene. This CDR3 region has 16 residues. Germline V CDR1 and CDR2: SGHAT, FQNNGV. CDR3 residues: CASSLRLAGGRETQYF. CDR3 sequence (DNA): TGTGCCAGCAGCCTCAGACTAGCGGGAGGAAGAGAGACCCAGTACTTC.

The chain couples TRBV5-6 to TRBJ1-5; 7 bases fit TRBD1. V dropped 1 base and J dropped 3; count of bases not matched to a gene: 4. The CDR3 has 15 amino acids. Per the germline V gene, CDR1 is SGHDT and CDR2 is YYEEEE. CDR3 sequence: CASSLMGQINQPQHF. The CDR3 DNA sequence: TGTGCCAGCAGCTTGATGGGACAGATCAATCAGCCCCAGCATTTT.

The rearrangement joins TRBV6-1 to TRBJ2-3, with D tentatively TRBD2 (5 bases). The germline gives CDR1 MNHNS, CDR2 SASEGT. The V end was cut by 3 bases, the J end by 4 bases, with 14 bases between. The CDR3 length is 15 residues. The CDR3 loop is CASSESTSPADTQYF. The CDR3 DNA is TGTGCCAGCAGTGAGAGTACTAGTCCCGCAGATACGCAGTATTTT.

The J gene is TRBJ1-2, the V gene TRBV7-9; 7 nucleotides line up with TRBD1. The germline gives CDR1 SEHNR, CDR2 FQNEAQ (reference sequence). Losses at the gene ends were 4 bases for V and 1 base for J; bases not matched to a gene: 6. The CDR3 contains 15 residues. The CDR3 sequence is CASSSWTGRNYGYTF. CDR3 bases: TGTGCCAGCAGCTCTTGGACAGGACGTAACTATGGCTACACCTTC.

V usage is TRBV6-5 and J usage is TRBJ1-2; no definite D call. CDR1 MNHEY and CDR2 SVGAGI come from the germline V gene. The CDR3 consists of 13 residues. Trimming left V 6 bases short and J 6 bases short, with 14 bases between. The CDR3 DNA sequence: TGTGCCAGCAGCCTTCGTATAGGTGATGGCTACACCTTC. It is translated as CASSLRIGDGYTF.

The J gene is TRBJ2-7, the V gene TRBV5-1; the D gene is possibly TRBD1 (6 bases). The germline V gene has CDR1 SGHRS and CDR2 YFSETQ. There are 13 residues in the CDR3. Trimming cost V 4 bases and J 2 bases, with 10 bases left between them. CDR3 nucleotide sequence: TGCGCCAGCAGCCCGGGACACCCCTACGAGCAGTACTTC. As protein: CASSPGHPYEQYF.